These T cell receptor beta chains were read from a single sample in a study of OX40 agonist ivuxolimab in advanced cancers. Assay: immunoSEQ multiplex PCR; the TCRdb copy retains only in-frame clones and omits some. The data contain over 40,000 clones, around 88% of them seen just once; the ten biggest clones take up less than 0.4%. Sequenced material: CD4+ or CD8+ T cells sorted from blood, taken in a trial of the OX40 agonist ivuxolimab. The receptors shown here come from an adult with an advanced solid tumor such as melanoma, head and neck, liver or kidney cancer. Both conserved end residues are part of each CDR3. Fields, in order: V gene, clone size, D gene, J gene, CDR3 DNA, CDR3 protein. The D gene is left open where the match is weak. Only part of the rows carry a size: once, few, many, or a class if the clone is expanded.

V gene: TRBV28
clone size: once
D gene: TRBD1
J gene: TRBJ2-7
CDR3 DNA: TGTGCCAGCAGCAGGACAGGGTTCTCCTACGAGCAGTACTTC
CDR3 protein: CASSRTGFSYEQYF

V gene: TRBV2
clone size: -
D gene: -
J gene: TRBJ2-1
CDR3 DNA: TGTGCCAGCAGATTAGACTGGAGCTCCTACAATGAGCAGTTCTTC
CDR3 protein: CASRLDWSSYNEQFF

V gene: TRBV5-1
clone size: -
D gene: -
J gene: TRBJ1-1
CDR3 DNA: TGCGCCAGCAGCGCACTTGGACAGTTCACTGAAGCTTTCTTT
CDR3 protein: CASSALGQFTEAFF

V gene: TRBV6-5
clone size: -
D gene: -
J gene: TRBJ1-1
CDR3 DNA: TGTGCCAGCAGTCCCCAGACGACGAACACTGAAGCTTTCTTT
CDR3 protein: CASSPQTTNTEAFF

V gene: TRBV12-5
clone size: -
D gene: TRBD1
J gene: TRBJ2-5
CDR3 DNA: TGTGCTAGTGGTTTCTCAGGGGGTCGGGGGACCCAGTACTTC
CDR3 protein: CASGFSGGRGTQYF

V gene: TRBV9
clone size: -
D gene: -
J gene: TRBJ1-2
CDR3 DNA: TGTGCCAGCAGGGGGGACCGTGACTATGGCTACACCTTC
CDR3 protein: CASRGDRDYGYTF

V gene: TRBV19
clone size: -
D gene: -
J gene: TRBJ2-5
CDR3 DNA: TGTGCCAGTAGTATATATGGGAGAGAGACCCAGTACTTC
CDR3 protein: CASSIYGRETQYF

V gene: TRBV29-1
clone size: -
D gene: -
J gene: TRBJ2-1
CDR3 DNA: TGCAGCGCCCGTCCTTTGATCAATGAGCAGTTCTTC
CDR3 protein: CSARPLINEQFF

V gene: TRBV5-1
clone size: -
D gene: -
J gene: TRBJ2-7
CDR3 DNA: TGCGCCAGCAGGTCGGGGACCGCTACCTACGAGCAGTACTTC
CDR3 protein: CASRSGTATYEQYF

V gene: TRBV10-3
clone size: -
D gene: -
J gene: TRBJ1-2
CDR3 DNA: TGTGCCATCAGTGGCCTGCAGGTGTCACTAGGTGGCTACACCTTC
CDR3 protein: CAISGLQVSLGGYTF

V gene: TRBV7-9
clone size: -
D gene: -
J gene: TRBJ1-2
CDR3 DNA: TGTGCCAGCAGCTTAGGGCCCCAGGCGGGCTACACCTTC
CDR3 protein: CASSLGPQAGYTF

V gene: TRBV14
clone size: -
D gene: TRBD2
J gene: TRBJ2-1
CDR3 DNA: TGTGCCAGCAGCCAAACTAGCGGGAGACACAATGAGCAGTTCTTC
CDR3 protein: CASSQTSGRHNEQFF